The sequence of this T cell receptor beta chain was determined in a study of naive and memory T cell subsets. The CDR3 sequence is 14 residues long. V shed 5 bases and J 7 bases; nucleotides not matched to a gene: 8. Germline CDR1 is SGHTA and CDR2 is FQGNSA. This clonotype has at least ten counts. For blood and skin samples, reverse transcription used TCR alpha and beta constant primers. TCRdb itself ran the 5' RACE reads through MiXCR, one entry per CDR3 protein. There are more than 20,000 distinct CDR3 sequences in the sample; about 4.4% occur only once, and over 7.5% lies in the top ten. RNA was extracted from 2 to 2.5 ml of whole blood of healthy adults.

The receptor's source is a male donor in good health. This chain links TRBV7-2 with TRBJ1-5; 7 nucleotides agree with TRBD1. CDR3 residues: CASSLGQARQPQHF. The CDR3 DNA reads TGTGCCAGCAGCCTCGGACAGGCCCGCCAGCCCCAGCATTTT.